This T cell receptor (beta chain) was documented in a study of neoadjuvant anti-PD-1 for oral cavity cancer. Cohort: HPV-negative, locally advanced oral cavity squamous cell carcinoma patients. No culture or expansion preceded analysis of these blood cells. This clone was counted a few times. This CDR3 is built from 15 residues. CDR1 MNHNY and CDR2 SVGAGI come from the germline V gene (reference sequence). V gave up 5 bases and J gave up 6 bases, with 20 bases separating them. The repertoire was sequenced with immunoSEQ multiplex PCR; TCRdb's copy has only in-frame clones and lacks some. The data show about 16,000 clones, 55% to 65% seen once.

The V call is TRBV6-6, the J call TRBJ2-7, with D perhaps TRBD1 (6 bases). The origin of this receptor is a person between 40 and 85 years old with oral cavity squamous cell carcinoma. This specimen was PBMCs, taken before nivolumab (anti-PD-1) treatment. The CDR3: CASSKQGPNYGEQYF. The CDR3 region has the DNA TGTGCCAGCAGTAAACAGGGACCCAACTACGGCGAGCAGTACTTC.